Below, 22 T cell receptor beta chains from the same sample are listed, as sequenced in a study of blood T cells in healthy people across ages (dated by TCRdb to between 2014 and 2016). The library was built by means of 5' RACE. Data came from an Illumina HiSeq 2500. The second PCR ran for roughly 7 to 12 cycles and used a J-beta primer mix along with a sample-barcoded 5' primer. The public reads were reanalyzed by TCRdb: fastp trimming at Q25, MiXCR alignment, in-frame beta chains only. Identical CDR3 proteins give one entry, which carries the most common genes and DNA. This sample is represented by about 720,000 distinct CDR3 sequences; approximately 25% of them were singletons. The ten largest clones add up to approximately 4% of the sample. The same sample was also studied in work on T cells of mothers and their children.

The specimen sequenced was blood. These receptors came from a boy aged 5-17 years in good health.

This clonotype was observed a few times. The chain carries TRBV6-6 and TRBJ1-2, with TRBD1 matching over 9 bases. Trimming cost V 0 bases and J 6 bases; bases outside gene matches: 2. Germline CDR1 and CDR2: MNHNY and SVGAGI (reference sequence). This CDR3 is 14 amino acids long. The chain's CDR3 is CASSYSGQGHGYTF. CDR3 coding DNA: TGTGCCAGCAGTTACTCTGGACAGGGGCATGGCTACACCTTC.

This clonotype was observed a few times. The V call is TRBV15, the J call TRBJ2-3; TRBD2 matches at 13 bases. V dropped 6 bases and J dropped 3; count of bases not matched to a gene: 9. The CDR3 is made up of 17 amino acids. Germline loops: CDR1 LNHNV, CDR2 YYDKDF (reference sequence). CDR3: CATSPELAGGPTDTQYF. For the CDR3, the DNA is TGTGCCACCAGTCCGGAACTAGCGGGAGGGCCGACAGATACGCAGTATTTT.

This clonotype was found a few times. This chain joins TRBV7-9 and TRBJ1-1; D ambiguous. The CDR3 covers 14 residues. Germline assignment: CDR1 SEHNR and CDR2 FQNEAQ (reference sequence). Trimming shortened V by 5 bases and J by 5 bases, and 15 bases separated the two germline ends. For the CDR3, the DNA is TGTGCCAGCAGCCAACACATATCCGGGACTGAAGCTTTCTTT. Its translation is CASSQHISGTEAFF.

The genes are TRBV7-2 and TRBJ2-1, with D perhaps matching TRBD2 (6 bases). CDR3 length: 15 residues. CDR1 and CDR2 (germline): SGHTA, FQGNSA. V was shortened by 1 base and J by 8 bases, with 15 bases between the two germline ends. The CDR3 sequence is CASSLVWRGRDEQFF. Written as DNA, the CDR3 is TGTGCCAGCAGCTTAGTCTGGCGGGGCCGGGATGAGCAGTTCTTC.

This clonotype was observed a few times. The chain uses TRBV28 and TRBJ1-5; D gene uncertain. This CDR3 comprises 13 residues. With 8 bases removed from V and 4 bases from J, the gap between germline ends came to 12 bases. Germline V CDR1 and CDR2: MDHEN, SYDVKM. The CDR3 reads CASALRRNQPQHF. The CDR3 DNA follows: TGTGCCAGCGCATTGCGGAGGAATCAGCCCCAGCATTTT.

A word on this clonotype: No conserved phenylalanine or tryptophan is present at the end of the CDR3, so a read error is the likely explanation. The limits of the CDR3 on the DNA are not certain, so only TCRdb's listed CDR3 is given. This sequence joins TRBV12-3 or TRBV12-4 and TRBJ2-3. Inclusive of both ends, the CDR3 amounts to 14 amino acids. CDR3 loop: CASSSTASTDTQYS.

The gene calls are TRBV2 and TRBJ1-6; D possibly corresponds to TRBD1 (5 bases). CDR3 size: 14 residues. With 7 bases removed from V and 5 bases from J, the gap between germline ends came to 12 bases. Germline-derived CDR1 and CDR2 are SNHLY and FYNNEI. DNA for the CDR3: TGTGCCAGCACCGAGGGGCGGAATAATTCACCCCTCCACTTT. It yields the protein CASTEGRNNSPLHF.

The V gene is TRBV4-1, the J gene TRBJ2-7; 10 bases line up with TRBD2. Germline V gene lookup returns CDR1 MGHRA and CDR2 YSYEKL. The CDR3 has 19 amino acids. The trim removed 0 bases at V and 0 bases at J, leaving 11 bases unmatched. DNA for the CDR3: TGCGCCAGCAGCCAAGAGTGGCCTAGCGGGGGCCATTTCTCCTACGAGCAGTACTTC. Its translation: CASSQEWPSGGHFSYEQYF.

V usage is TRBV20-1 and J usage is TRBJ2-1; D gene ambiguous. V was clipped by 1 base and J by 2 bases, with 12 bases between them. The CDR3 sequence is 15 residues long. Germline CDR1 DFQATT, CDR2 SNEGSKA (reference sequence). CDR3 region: CSARVWSAPYNEQFF. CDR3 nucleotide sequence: TGCAGTGCTAGAGTATGGTCGGCCCCCTACAATGAGCAGTTCTTC.

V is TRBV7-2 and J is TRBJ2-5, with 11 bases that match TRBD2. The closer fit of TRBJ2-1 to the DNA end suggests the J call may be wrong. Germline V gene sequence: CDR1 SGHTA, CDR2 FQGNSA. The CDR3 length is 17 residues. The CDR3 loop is CASSLAWLAGGHNEQFF. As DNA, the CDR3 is TGTGCCAGCAGCTTAGCTTGGCTAGCGGGGGGCCACAATGAGCAGTTCTTC.

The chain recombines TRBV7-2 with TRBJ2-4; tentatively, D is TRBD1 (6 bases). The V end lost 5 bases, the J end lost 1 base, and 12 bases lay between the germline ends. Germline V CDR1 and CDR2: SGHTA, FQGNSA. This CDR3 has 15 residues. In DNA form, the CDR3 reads TGTGCCAGCAGCCTGGGTACAGGGGCCAAAAACATTCAGTACTTC. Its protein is CASSLGTGAKNIQYF.

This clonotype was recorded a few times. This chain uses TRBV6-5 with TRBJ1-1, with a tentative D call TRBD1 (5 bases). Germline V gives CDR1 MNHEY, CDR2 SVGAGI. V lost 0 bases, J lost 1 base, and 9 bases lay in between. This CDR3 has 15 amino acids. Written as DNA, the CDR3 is TGTGCCAGCAGTTACTCGTCCACAGGGAACACTGAAGCTTTCTTT. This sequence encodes CASSYSSTGNTEAFF.

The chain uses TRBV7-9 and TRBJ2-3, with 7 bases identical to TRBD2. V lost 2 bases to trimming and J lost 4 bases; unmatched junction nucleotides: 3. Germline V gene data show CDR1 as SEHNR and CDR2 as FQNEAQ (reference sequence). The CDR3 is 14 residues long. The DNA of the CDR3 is TGTGCCAGCAGCTTACGGGGGGAACCAGATACGCAGTATTTT. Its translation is CASSLRGEPDTQYF.

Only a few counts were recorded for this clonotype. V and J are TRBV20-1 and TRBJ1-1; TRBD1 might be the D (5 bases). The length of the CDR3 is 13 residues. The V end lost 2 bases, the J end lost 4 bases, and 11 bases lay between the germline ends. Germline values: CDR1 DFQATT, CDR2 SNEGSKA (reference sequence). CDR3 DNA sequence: TGCAGTGCTAGAAGTGGGGGAGGCACTGAAGCTTTCTTT. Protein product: CSARSGGGTEAFF.

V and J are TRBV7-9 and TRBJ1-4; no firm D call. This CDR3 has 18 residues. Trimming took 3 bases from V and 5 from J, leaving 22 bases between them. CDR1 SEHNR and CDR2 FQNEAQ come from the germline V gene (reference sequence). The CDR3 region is CASSFDIRRRRTNEKLFF. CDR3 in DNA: TGTGCCAGCAGCTTTGACATTCGCCGCCGACGGACGAATGAAAAACTGTTTTTT.

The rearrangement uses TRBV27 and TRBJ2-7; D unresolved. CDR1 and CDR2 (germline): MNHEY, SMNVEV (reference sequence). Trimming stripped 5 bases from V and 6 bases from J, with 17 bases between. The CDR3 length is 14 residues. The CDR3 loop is CASSPRIRSGEQYF. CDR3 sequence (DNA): TGTGCCAGCAGTCCAAGGATCCGGTCGGGCGAGCAGTACTTC.

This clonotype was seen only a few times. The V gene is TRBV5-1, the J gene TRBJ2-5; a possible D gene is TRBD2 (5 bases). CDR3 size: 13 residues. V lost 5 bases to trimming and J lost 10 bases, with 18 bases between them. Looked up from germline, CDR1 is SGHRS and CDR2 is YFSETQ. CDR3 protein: CASRTGLSADQYF. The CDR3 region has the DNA TGCGCCAGCAGAACGGGCCTCTCAGCGGACCAGTACTTC.

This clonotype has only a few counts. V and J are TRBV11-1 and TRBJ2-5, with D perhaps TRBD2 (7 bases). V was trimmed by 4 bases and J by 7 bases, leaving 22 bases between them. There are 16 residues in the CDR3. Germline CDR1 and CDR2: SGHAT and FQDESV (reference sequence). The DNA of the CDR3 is TGTGCCAGCAGCTCAGAATTGGCGGGGGCACTGGGGACCCAGTACTTC. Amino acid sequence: CASSSELAGALGTQYF.

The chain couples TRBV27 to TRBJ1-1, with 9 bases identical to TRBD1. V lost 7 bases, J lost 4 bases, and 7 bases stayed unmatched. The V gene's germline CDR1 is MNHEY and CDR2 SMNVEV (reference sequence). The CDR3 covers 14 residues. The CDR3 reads CASKNRGHTTEAFF. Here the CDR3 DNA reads TGTGCCAGCAAAAACAGGGGGCATACCACTGAAGCTTTCTTT.

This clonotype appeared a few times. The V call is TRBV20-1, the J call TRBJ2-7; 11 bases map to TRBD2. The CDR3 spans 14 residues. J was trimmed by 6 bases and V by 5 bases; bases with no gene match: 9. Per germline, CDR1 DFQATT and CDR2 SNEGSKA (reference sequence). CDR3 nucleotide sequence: TGCAGTGCTCAAGATAGCGGGGGGGCCCCCGAGCAGTACTTC. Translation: CSAQDSGGAPEQYF.

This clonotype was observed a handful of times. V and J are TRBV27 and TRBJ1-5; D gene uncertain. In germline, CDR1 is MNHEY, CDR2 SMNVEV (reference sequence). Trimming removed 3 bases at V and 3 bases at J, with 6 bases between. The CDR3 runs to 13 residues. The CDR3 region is CASSFRHNQPQHF. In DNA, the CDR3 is TGTGCCAGCAGTTTTCGACACAATCAGCCCCAGCATTTT.

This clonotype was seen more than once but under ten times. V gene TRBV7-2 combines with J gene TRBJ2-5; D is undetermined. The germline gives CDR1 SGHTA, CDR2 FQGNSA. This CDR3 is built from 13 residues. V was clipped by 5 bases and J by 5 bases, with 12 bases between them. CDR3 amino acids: CASSPKPFETQYF. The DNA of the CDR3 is TGTGCCAGCAGCCCTAAGCCGTTCGAGACCCAGTACTTC.